This T cell receptor beta chain was documented in a study of T cells in Graves' hyperthyroidism and ophthalmopathy (dated by TCRdb to the late 2010s). Study-level background: Peripheral blood was sampled at the time of initial diagnosis, prior to any treatment. TCR V-J signatures able to tell the groups apart were searched for in a discovery cohort of some 97 patients, of whom more than 40 had Graves' ophthalmopathy and roughly 57 had stable Graves' hyperthyroidism. Whether ophthalmopathy could be predicted prospectively was tested in an independent validation cohort made up of fewer than 20 hyperthyroidism patients plus 17 patients who later progressed to ophthalmopathy. The roughly 100 discovery patients were randomly divided into training and test sets at a 7:3 ratio. The study also compared thyroid tissue and blood T-cell repertoires from more than five Graves' hyperthyroidism patients. After sampling, hyperthyroidism patients received methimazole starting at 30 mg daily, and ophthalmopathy patients received high-dose intravenous methylprednisolone. The paper reports TCR Vbeta CDR3 sequencing of over 130 peripheral blood samples: 43 ophthalmopathy, under 80 hyperthyroidism and around 17 progressor patients. What the study reported, not specific to this receptor: In cross-validation, a model built on a 13 V-J signature told ophthalmopathy apart from stable hyperthyroidism with over 85% sensitivity and about 81% specificity, and in testing the same model reached 80%/75%. No statistical method was used to fix the sample size in advance, and group allocation was not hidden from the investigators. Most expanded thyroid clonotypes (frequency above 0.001) were also detected in blood, a finding suggesting that blood repertoires may reflect thyroid immune responses. In validation, progression to ophthalmopathy was predicted by the model with nearly 71% sensitivity and 72% to 80% specificity, a median of around 5.9 months before onset.

Reading from cysteine to phenylalanine, the CDR3 counts 12 amino acids. The only DNA kept is the CDR3, 36 bases in frame from the first base. According to the germline V gene, CDR1 reads KGHSH and CDR2 reads LQKENI. Relative to germline, V is 2 bases shorter and J is 7 bases shorter, with 8 bases between their ends. Stable Graves' hyperthyroidism was defined as the absence of progression to ophthalmopathy over 18 months of follow-up. Hyperthyroidism patients were aged 18 to 65 years and newly diagnosed, with disease duration of less than 2 months. Any patient with an uncontrolled infection, another autoimmune disease, pregnancy or lactation was excluded. Diagnoses were established on the basis of clinical symptoms, serum thyroxine and TRAb, thyroid ultrasound, and orbital computed tomography. Ficoll-Paque density gradient centrifugation was used to isolate PBMCs from approximately 11 ml of fresh peripheral blood. Total RNA was extracted with Trizol reagent, and quality was checked on an Agilent 2100 Bioanalyzer.

This clonotype was counted ten times or more. Its antigen is still unknown. No quality values exist for individual bases; no much larger clone is one base distant. The TCR beta CDR3 regions were amplified from RNA transcripts. A first-round RT-PCR of the TCR CDR3 used the HTBI primer set with the Qiagen OneStep RT-PCR kit. The libraries were constructed in a second round of multiplex PCR and then size-selected and purified. The libraries were sequenced on an Illumina HiSeq2000 using paired-end 100 bp reads. The original pipeline was this. Raw data were processed with SOAPnuke, discarding reads with adapters, uncalled bases, mean Phred below 15, or no exact constant-primer or identifier match. COPE v1.2.5 was used to merge high-quality paired reads, and clonotypes were defined as unique nucleotide sequences. MiTCR v1.1 was used to align clonotypes to the IMGT TRBV, TRBD and TRBJ reference segments. The analysis was restricted to V-J combinations with a frequency above 0.0001, which together covered just over 99% of the repertoires. A TCS score was defined as the ratio between F50 (clonal expansion) and ExV (chaos), using BLOSUM62-based TCRdist between CDR3 peptides within each V-J. Welch's t-statistics and random forest reduced roughly 530 V-J features to fewer than 15, which were used in a naive Bayes classifier (R e1071). The public reads were reprocessed in TCRdb via fastp at Q25 and MiXCR, keeping in-frame beta chains. Rows are combined by CDR3 protein, so each entry shows the most common genes and DNA. The V and J calls and clone size come from TCRdb's table, not from the authors' own analysis. The sample records more than 600,000 distinct CDR3 sequences, 16% of which are singletons. The ten largest clones take up about 8.4% of the sample.

Sequenced material: blood. Here the chain combines TRBV18 and TRBJ1-1; the best D guess is TRBD1, with 6 bases matching. The TCR was taken from a man aged 18 to 30 with Graves' hyperthyroidism. The DNA reads as follows: TGTGCCAGCTCACCAGGACAGATTGAAGCTTTCTTT. Its amino acids are CASSPGQIEAFF.